The subject of this entry is one T cell receptor beta chain. Its antigen is as yet unknown. These data are taken from a study of identical twins. Study results and limitations: Out-of-frame alpha sequences common to twins exhibited an excess of low generation probability.

Trimming took 6 bases from V and 3 from J; bases not matched to a gene: 7. The CDR3 loop spans 14 amino acids. Germline V gene data show CDR1 as MNHNS and CDR2 as SASEGT. Via MiXCR, TCRdb re-called the 5' RACE reads, giving one row per CDR3 protein. Counted here are some 500,000 distinct CDR3 sequences, 22% occurring once; the ten biggest clones make up 0.91%. These records were also assigned to another study, of T cells expressing NK-cell markers. That investigation notes: Seven HCMV-seropositive donors and one seronegative donor made up the eight sequenced donors.

The chain carries TRBV6-1 and TRBJ2-7; 8 bases are shared with TRBD1. This clonotype originated in a woman younger than 30 in good health. Sequenced input: CD4+ T cells sorted from blood. Here the CDR3 DNA reads TGTGCCAGCAGCTCCGGGGGACAGGACTACGAGCAGTACTTC. It yields the protein CASSSGGQDYEQYF.